One sample yielded the 14 T cell receptor beta chains listed below, sequenced in a study of CD8+ T cells in alopecia areata (dated by TCRdb to the late 2010s). Libraries were made using the immunoSEQ multiplex PCR assay. RNA was extracted from all samples and reverse transcribed into cDNA, which served as template for TCR sequencing. This is the immuneACCESS table as TCRdb keeps it, with only in-frame sequences that have V and J called. A part of the clones is gone; compared with another copy, unresolved V genes explain less than half, and the rest is unexplained. This sample has some 180,000 clones in its table, and around 63% of those were observed once. Clones ranked in the top ten supply 1.7% of the sample. The time point label, read with the paper, signifies: baseline before oral tofacitinib. Sequencing was performed on CD4+ T cells sorted from blood, taken at week 0. The receptors shown here come from a human donor with alopecia areata.

The table lists this clone with a few counts. This chain connects TRBV4-3 to TRBJ2-1; D unresolved. V was clipped by 4 bases and J by 7 bases, with 5 bases between them. The germline V gene encodes CDR1 LGHNA and CDR2 YSLEER. The CDR3 runs 11 residues. Here the CDR3 DNA reads TGCGCCAGCAGCCGGGGTAATGAGCAGTTCTTC. It is translated as CASSRGNEQFF.

The chain couples TRBV5-1 to TRBJ2-2; perhaps TRBD1 as D (5 bases). This CDR3 is built from 15 residues. Germline V gene sequence: CDR1 SGHRS, CDR2 YFSETQ. V was clipped by 0 bases and J by 0 bases, with 6 bases between them. CDR3 nucleotides: TGCGCCAGCAGCTTGGAGGGGTCGAACACCGGGGAGCTGTTTTTT. Translation: CASSLEGSNTGELFF.

The chain is built from TRBV7-2 and TRBJ2-7; 7 bases align to TRBD1. The germline gives CDR1 SGHTA, CDR2 FQGNSA. CDR3 length: 16 amino acids. Germline trimming cut 5 bases from V and 4 bases from J; bases unmatched to any gene: 14. The CDR3 loop is CASSPPIGTDPYEQYF. The CDR3 DNA is TGTGCCAGCAGCCCACCCATCGGGACAGACCCATACGAGCAGTACTTC.

V usage is TRBV18 and J usage is TRBJ2-7, with unresolved D. V was clipped by 2 bases and J by 5 bases, with 16 bases between them. CDR1 KGHSH and CDR2 LQKENI come from the germline V gene. CDR3 size: 15 residues. The CDR3 spells CASSPGMATSDEQYF. CDR3 bases: TGTGCCAGCTCACCAGGTATGGCCACGTCGGACGAGCAGTACTTC. The variable domain in full, with the rest retrieved from reference TRBV18 and TRBJ2-7, is NAGVMQNPRHLVRRRGQEARLRCSPMKGHSHVYWYRQLPEEGLKFMVYLQKENIIDESGMPKERFSAEFPKEGPSILRIQQVVRGDSAAYFCASSPGMATSDEQYFGPGTRLTVT.

This clone came up a few times. The chain employs TRBV4-3 and TRBJ2-5; 10 bases match TRBD1. CDR3 length: 15 residues. Germline CDR1 LGHNA, CDR2 YSLEER. The V and J ends lost 0 bases and 4 bases, in that order; junction bases with no gene match: 2. The DNA for the CDR3 is TGCGCCAGCAGCCAAGAAGGACAGGGGGGAGAGACCCAGTACTTC. Amino acid sequence: CASSQEGQGGETQYF.

This clone was detected a few times. The chain combines TRBV14 with TRBJ2-3; 7 bases line up with TRBD1. V shed 3 bases and J 6 bases; nucleotides not matched to a gene: 9. CDR1 is SGHDN, CDR2 FVKESK, per germline. The CDR3 has 15 residues. CDR3 loop: CASSQGQTPGDTQYF. CDR3 nucleotides: TGTGCCAGCAGCCAGGGACAGACCCCGGGGGATACGCAGTATTTT. Filled out from reference TRBV14 and TRBJ2-3, the complete variable domain reads EAGVTQFPSHSVIEKGQTVTLRCDPISGHDNLYWYRRVMGKEIKFLLHFVKESKQDESGMPNNRFLAERTGGTYSTLKVQPAELEDSGVYFCASSQGQTPGDTQYFGPGTRLTVL.

This clone is medium-sized. The rearrangement uses TRBV10-3 and TRBJ2-3, with 10 bases that match TRBD1. Germline CDR1 and CDR2: ENHRY and SYGVKD. This CDR3 is 16 amino acids long. V shed 3 bases, J shed 7 bases, and the junction held 10 bases outside the gene matches. CDR3 sequence (DNA): TGTGCCATCAGTGACCGTCGACAGGGGGCGAGGAATACGCAGTATTTT. Residues: CAISDRRQGARNTQYF.

Turning to this clone: Other DNA variants within this sample encode the same CDR3. The V gene is TRBV30, the J gene TRBJ1-5; D possibly corresponds to TRBD1 (6 bases). The CDR3 length is 13 residues. V dropped 3 bases and J dropped 6 bases, with 12 bases sitting between them. Germline V lookup: CDR1 GTSNPN, CDR2 SVGIG (reference sequence). The CDR3 protein is CAWSLTGSQPQHF. The CDR3 DNA sequence: TGTGCCTGGAGCCTCACAGGGAGTCAGCCCCAGCATTTT.

The rearrangement uses TRBV30 and TRBJ1-2; perhaps TRBD1 as D (5 bases). The CDR3 totals 12 residues. Trimming left V 0 bases short and J 8 bases short, with 10 bases between. CDR1 and CDR2 (germline): GTSNPN, SVGIG (reference sequence). CDR3 DNA: TGTGCCTGGAGTGTAAGGGACGGCGGCTACACCTTC. Protein sequence: CAWSVRDGGYTF.

Remarks on this clone: This same CDR3 is encoded by further DNA sequences in the sample. The gene calls are TRBV29-1 and TRBJ1-1, with D possibly being TRBD1 (5 bases). Germline V CDR1 and CDR2: SQVTM, ANQGSEA. Trimming took 1 base from V and 1 from J, leaving 7 bases between them. The CDR3 has 13 residues. CDR3 protein: CSVEGRANTEAFF. DNA of the CDR3: TGCAGCGTTGAAGGCAGGGCGAACACTGAAGCTTTCTTT.

A remark on this clone: The junction departs from germline at one end; a sequencing error may be responsible. The chain recombines TRBV7-9 with TRBJ2-7; maybe TRBD2 (5 bases). The V gene's germline CDR1 is SEHNR and CDR2 FQNEAQ (reference sequence). The CDR3 loop spans 12 amino acids. CDR3 protein: CASSTGSSEQYF. In DNA, the CDR3 is TGTGCCAGCAGCACGGGATCCTCCGAGCAGTACTTC. Full variable domain (rest looked up from reference TRBV7-9 and TRBJ2-7): DTGVSQNPRHKITKRGQNVTFRCDPISEHNRLYWYRQTLGQGPEFLTYFQNEAQLEKSRLLSDRFSAERPKGSFSTLEIQRTEQGDSAMYLCASSTGSSEQYFGPGTRLTVT.

This chain connects TRBV7-9 to TRBJ1-2, with D perhaps matching TRBD1 (6 bases). Trimming shortened V by 3 bases and J by 9 bases, and 14 bases separated the two germline ends. Germline lookup yields CDR1 SEHNR and CDR2 FQNEAQ (reference sequence). This CDR3 comprises 13 residues. CDR3 DNA: TGTGCCAGCAGCTTTGGGACATCTTCCCGCTACACCTTC. It translates to CASSFGTSSRYTF.

The V call is TRBV7-2, the J call TRBJ1-2; D is uncertain. The germline V and J ends were trimmed by 5 bases and 7 bases, with 8 bases remaining between them. The germline V gene has CDR1 SGHTA and CDR2 FQGNSA. The CDR3 runs to 11 residues. In DNA, the CDR3 is TGTGCCAGCAGCCCCCGGCCTGGCTACACCTTC. Amino acid sequence: CASSPRPGYTF. Together with reference TRBV7-2 and TRBJ1-2, the CDR3 gives the full variable domain: GAGVSQSPSNKVTEKGKDVELRCDPISGHTALYWYRQSLGQGLEFLIYFQGNSAPDKSGLPSDRFSAERTGGSVSTLTIQRTQQEDSAVYLCASSPRPGYTFGSGTRLTVV.

The genes are TRBV30 and TRBJ1-2; 7 bases are a match to TRBD1. The trim removed 2 bases at V and 0 bases at J, leaving 3 bases unmatched. Germline-derived CDR1 and CDR2 are GTSNPN and SVGIG (reference sequence). This CDR3 contains 14 residues. This CDR3 reads CAWSTGAANYGYTF. The DNA of the CDR3 is TGTGCCTGGAGTACAGGGGCTGCTAACTATGGCTACACCTTC.